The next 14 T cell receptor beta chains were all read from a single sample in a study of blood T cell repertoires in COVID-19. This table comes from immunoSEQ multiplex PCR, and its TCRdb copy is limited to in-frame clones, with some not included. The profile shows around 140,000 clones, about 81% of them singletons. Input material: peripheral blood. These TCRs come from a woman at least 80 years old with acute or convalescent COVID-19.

The chain's CDR3 is CSVTREMNTEAFF. The CDR3 DNA is TGCAGCGTGACCCGGGAGATGAACACTGAAGCTTTCTTT. This chain uses TRBV29-1 with TRBJ1-1; D is ambiguous. The V end was cut by 6 bases, the J end by 0 bases, with 11 bases between. CDR3 length: 13 residues. The germline gives CDR1 SQVTM, CDR2 ANQGSEA.

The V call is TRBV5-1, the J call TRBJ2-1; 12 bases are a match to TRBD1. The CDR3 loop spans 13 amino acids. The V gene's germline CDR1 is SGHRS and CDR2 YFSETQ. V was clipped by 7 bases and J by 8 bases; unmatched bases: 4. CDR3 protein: CASGTGGGYEQFF. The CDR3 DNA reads TGCGCCAGCGGGACAGGGGGCGGTTATGAGCAGTTCTTC.

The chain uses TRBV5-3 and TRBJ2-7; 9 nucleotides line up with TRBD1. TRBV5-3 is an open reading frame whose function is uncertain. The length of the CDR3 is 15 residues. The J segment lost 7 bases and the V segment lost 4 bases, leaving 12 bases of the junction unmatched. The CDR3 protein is CARSPVGQGYGEQYF. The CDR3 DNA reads TGTGCCAGAAGCCCCGTTGGACAGGGGTATGGGGAGCAGTACTTC.

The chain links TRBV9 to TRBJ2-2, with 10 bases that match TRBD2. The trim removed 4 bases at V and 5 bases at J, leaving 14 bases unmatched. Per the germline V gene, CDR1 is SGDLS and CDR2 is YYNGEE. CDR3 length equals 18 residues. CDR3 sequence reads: CASSFRDPSGGGTGELFF. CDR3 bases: TGTGCCAGCAGCTTTAGAGATCCTAGCGGGGGAGGTACCGGGGAGCTGTTTTTT.

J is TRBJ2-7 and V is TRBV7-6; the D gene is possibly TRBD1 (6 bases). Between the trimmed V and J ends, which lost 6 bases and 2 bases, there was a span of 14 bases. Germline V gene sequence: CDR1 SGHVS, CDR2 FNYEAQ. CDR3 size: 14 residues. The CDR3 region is CASSSAGATYEQYF. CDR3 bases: TGTGCCAGCAGTAGCGCAGGGGCGACCTACGAGCAGTACTTC.

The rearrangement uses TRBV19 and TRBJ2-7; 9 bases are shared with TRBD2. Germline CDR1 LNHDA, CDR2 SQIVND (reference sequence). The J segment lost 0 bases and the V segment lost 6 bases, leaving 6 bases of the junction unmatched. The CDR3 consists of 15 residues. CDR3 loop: CASRSGGRNSYEQYF. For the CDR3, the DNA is TGTGCCAGTAGGAGCGGGGGGCGAAACTCCTACGAGCAGTACTTC.

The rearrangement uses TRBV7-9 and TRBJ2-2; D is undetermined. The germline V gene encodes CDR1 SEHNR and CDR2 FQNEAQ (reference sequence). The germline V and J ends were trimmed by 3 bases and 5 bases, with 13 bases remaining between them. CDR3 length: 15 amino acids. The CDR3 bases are TGTGCCAGCAGCTTGAGACCTACGGGTACCGGGGAGCTGTTTTTT. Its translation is CASSLRPTGTGELFF. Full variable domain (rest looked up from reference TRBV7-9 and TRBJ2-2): DTGVSQNPRHKITKRGQNVTFRCDPISEHNRLYWYRQTLGQGPEFLTYFQNEAQLEKSRLLSDRFSAERPKGSFSTLEIQRTEQGDSAMYLCASSLRPTGTGELFFGEGSRLTVL.

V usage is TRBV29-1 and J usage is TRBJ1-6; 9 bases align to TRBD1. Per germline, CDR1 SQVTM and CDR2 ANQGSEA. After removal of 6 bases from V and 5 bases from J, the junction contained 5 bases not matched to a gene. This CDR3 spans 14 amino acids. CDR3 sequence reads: CSVLTGGNNSPLHF. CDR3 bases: TGCAGCGTGTTGACAGGGGGTAATAATTCACCCCTCCACTTT.

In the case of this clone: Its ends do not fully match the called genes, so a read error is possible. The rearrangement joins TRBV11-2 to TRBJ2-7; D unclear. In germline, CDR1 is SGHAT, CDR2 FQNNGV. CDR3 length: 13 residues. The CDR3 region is CASRQYITVPPNF. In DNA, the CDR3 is TGTGCCAGCAGACAATATATTACCGTTCCCCCGAACTTC.

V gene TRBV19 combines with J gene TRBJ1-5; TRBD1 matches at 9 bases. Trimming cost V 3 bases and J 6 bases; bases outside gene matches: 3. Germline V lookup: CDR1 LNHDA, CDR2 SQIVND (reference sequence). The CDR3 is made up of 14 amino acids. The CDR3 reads CASSMDRGGQPQHF. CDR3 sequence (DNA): TGTGCCAGTAGTATGGACAGGGGAGGTCAGCCCCAGCATTTT.

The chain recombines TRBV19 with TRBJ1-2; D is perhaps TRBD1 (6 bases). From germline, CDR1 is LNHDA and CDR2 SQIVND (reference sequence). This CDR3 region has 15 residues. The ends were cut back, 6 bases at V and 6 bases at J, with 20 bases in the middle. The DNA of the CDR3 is TGTGCCAGTAGCTCGCAGGGGATGAGAGGGGATGGCTACACCTTC. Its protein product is CASSSQGMRGDGYTF.

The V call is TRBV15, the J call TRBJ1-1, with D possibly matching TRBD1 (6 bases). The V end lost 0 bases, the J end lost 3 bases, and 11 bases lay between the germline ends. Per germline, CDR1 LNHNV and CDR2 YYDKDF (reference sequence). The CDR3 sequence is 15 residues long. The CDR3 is CATSRDEGQDTEAFF. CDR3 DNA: TGTGCCACCAGCAGAGATGAGGGACAAGACACTGAAGCTTTCTTT.

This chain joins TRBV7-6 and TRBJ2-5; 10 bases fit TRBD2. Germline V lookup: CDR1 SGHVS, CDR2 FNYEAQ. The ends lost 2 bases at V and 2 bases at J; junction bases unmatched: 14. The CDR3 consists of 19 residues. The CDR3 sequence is CASSLKSPILAGQQETQYF. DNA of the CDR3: TGTGCCAGCAGCTTAAAATCCCCCATACTAGCGGGGCAGCAAGAGACCCAGTACTTC.

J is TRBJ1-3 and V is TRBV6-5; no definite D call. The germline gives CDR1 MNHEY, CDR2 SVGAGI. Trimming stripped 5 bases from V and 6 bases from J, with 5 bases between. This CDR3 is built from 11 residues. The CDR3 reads CASSSINTIYF. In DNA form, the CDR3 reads TGTGCCAGCAGTAGCATAAACACCATATATTTT.